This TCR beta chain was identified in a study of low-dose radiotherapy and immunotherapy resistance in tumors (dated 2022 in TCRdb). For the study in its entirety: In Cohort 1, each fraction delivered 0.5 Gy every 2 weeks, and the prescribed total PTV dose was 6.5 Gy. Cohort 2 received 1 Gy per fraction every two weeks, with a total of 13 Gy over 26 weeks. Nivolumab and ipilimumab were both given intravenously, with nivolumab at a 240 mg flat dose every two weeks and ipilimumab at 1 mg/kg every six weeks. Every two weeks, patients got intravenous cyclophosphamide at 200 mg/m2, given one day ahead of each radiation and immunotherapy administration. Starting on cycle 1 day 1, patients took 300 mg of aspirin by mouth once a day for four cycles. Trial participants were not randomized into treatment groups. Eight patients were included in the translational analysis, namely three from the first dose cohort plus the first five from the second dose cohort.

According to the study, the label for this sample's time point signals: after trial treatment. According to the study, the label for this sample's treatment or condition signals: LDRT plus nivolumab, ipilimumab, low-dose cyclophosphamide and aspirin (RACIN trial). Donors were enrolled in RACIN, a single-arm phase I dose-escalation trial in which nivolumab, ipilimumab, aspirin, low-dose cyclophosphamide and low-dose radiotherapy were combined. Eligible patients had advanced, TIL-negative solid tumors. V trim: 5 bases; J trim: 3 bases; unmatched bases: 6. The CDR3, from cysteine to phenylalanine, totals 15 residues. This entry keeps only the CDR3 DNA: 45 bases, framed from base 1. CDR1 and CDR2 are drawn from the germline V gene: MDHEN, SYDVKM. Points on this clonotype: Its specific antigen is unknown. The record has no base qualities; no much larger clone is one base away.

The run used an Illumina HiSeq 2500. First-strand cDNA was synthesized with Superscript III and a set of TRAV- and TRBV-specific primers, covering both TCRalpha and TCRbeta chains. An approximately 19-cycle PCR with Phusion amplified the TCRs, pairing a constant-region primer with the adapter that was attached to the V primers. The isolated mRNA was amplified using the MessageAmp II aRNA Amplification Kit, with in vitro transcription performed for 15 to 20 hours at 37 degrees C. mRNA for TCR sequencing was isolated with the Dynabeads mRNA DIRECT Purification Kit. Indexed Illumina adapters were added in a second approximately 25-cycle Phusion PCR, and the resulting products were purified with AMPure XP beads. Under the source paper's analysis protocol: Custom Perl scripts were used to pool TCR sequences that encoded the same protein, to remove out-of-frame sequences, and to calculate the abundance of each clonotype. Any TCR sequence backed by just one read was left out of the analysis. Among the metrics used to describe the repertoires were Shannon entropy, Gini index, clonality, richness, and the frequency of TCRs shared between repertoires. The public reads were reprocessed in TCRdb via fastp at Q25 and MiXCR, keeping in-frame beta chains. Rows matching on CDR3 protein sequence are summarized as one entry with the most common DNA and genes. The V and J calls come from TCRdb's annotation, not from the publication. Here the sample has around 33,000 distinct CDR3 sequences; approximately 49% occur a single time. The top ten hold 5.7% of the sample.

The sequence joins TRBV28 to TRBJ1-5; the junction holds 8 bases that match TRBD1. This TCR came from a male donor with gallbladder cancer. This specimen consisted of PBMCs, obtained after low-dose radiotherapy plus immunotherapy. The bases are TGTGCCAGCAGTCAACAGGGGGAAATCAATCAGCCCCAGCATTTT. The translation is CASSQQGEINQPQHF.